This is a list of T cell receptor beta chains from one sample in a study of blood T cell repertoires in COVID-19. The repertoire was sequenced with immunoSEQ multiplex PCR; TCRdb's copy has only in-frame clones and lacks some. The data contain 270,000 or so clones, 80% to 90% of them singletons. What was sequenced was peripheral blood. These receptors originate from a woman aged 25 to 39 with COVID-19, enrolled during active disease. Both conserved end residues are part of each CDR3. Each record gives: V gene, J gene, D gene, clone size, CDR3 protein, CDR3 DNA. The D gene is left open where the match is weak. The size field is filled for only some rows; it gives once, few, many or a size class.

TRBV19	TRBJ1-5	.	.	CASSIGTFSNQPQHF	TGTGCCAGTAGTATCGGTACCTTTAGCAATCAGCCCCAGCATTTT
TRBV18	TRBJ1-2	.	.	CASSPGTLGGDYGYTF	TGTGCCAGCTCACCCGGAACGCTAGGGGGGGACTATGGCTACACCTTC
TRBV5-1	TRBJ2-7	TRBD1	.	CASSPWTGGAKQYEQYF	TGCGCCAGCAGCCCGTGGACAGGGGGCGCGAAGCAGTACGAGCAGTACTTC
TRBV18	TRBJ1-2	.	.	CASSPSNAGISTLHYGYTF	TGTGCCAGCTCACCCTCCAATGCAGGGATTAGCACTCTCCACTATGGCTACACCTTC
TRBV6-5	TRBJ2-1	TRBD1	.	CASSYSRQGYNEQFF	TGTGCCAGCAGTTACTCGAGACAGGGCTACAATGAGCAGTTCTTC
TRBV11-3	TRBJ2-1	TRBD2	.	CASSPKRGAYNEQFF	TGTGCCAGCAGCCCCAAGCGGGGGGCCTACAATGAGCAGTTCTTC
TRBV5-1	TRBJ2-5	.	.	CASSLAGGEETQYF	TGCGCCAGCAGCTTGGCAGGCGGGGAAGAGACCCAGTACTTC
TRBV19	TRBJ1-5	TRBD1	.	CASSSDRAFQPQHF	TGTGCCAGTAGCTCGGACAGGGCTTTTCAGCCCCAGCATTTT
TRBV2	TRBJ1-1	.	few	CASSITEAFF	TGTGCCAGCAGTATAACTGAAGCTTTCTTT
TRBV13	TRBJ2-7	TRBD1	.	CASSPWDSPYEQYF	TGTGCCAGCAGCCCCTGGGACAGCCCCTACGAGCAGTACTTC
TRBV5-4	TRBJ1-4	.	.	CASSPTGSFGEKLFF	TGTGCCAGCAGCCCCACAGGGTCTTTCGGTGAAAAACTGTTTTTT
TRBV28	TRBJ2-1	TRBD1	.	CASSLDRVANEQFF	TGTGCCAGCAGTCTTGACAGGGTAGCCAATGAGCAGTTCTTC
TRBV4-1	TRBJ1-5	TRBD1	.	CASSQRGQINQPQHF	TGCGCCAGCAGCCAGAGGGGACAGATCAATCAGCCCCAGCATTTT
TRBV19	TRBJ2-7	.	.	CASSIGGQGGYEQYF	TGTGCCAGTAGTATTGGGGGTCAGGGAGGCTACGAGCAGTACTTC
TRBV27	TRBJ2-2	.	.	CASSYIPGELFF	TGTGCCAGCAGCTATATTCCCGGGGAGCTGTTTTTT
TRBV6-5	TRBJ1-2	TRBD1	.	CASTRTGLSYTF	TGTGCCAGCACACGGACAGGGCTTAGCTACACCTTC
TRBV7-9	TRBJ2-5	TRBD2	few	CASNNPRGGSPETQYF	TGTGCCAGCAACAACCCTCGGGGGGGCTCCCCAGAGACCCAGTACTTC
TRBV18	TRBJ2-7	TRBD1	once	CASSPTPGQSTYEQYF	TGTGCCAGCTCACCTACTCCGGGACAGAGTACCTACGAGCAGTACTTC
TRBV7-2	TRBJ1-3	.	.	CASSLSLGNTIYF	TGTGCCAGCAGCTTATCGCTCGGGAACACCATATATTTT
TRBV5-6	TRBJ2-7	.	few	CASSLQGPYYEQYF	TGTGCCAGCAGCTTGCAGGGTCCCTACTACGAGCAGTACTTC
TRBV11-3	TRBJ2-2	TRBD1	.	CASSPLGQAPTGELFF	TGTGCCAGCAGCCCCCTGGGACAGGCCCCCACCGGGGAGCTGTTTTTT
TRBV6-5	TRBJ1-2	TRBD1	.	CASSYAPGQGNYGYTF	TGTGCCAGCAGTTACGCCCCGGGACAGGGAAACTATGGCTACACCTTC
TRBV6-1	TRBJ2-1	TRBD1	.	CASSTSRGQNEQFF	TGTGCCAGCAGCACTAGCAGGGGGCAAAATGAGCAGTTCTTC
TRBV25-1	TRBJ1-5	.	.	CASSDQPGQPQHF	TGTGCCAGCAGTGATCAACCCGGTCAGCCCCAGCATTTT